This T cell receptor (beta chain) was sequenced in a study of CD8 T cells in Susac syndrome. Roughly 0.45 to 1 ug RNA was reverse transcribed with random hexamers. TCR beta CDR3 was amplified by immunoSEQ multiplex PCR. This amplification extended across 54 Vbeta and 13 Jbeta segments. TCRdb re-called the immunoSEQ multiplex PCR reads through MiXCR, storing one row per CDR3 protein. This sample has some 120,000 distinct CDR3 sequences; about nine tenths occur once, and the top ten carry over 0.12%. TCR beta from blood CD8+ and CD4+ T cells was sequenced. Controls were age- and sex-matched healthy donors. While CD8+ and CD4+ T cells were isolated negatively, TEMRA cells were enriched by FACS. The TCR originated in a human donor in good health. Sequences were obtained from CD4+ T cells from PBMCs.

The CDR3 DNA is TGTGCCAGTGGACCTTTTCTTGACAATGAGCAGTTCTTC. The encoded protein is CASGPFLDNEQFF. The V gene is TRBV19, the J gene TRBJ2-1, with D unclear. Trimming cost V 8 bases and J 5 bases, with 13 bases left between them. CDR3 length: 13 amino acids. CDR1 is LNHDA, CDR2 SQIVND, per germline (reference sequence).